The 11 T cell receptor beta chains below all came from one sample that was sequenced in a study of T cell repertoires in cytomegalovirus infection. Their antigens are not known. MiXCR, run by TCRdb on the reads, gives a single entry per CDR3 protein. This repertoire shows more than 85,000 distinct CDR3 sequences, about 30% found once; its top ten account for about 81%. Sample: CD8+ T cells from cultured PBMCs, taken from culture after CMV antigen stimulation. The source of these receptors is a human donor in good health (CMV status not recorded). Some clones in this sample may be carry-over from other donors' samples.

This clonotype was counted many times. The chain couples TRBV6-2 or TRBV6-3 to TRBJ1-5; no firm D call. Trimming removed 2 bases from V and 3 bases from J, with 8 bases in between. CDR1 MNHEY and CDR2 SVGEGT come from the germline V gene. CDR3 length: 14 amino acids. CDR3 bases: TGTGCCAGCAGTTACCTCGCCCCCAATCAGCCCCAGCATTTT. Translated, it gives CASSYLAPNQPQHF.

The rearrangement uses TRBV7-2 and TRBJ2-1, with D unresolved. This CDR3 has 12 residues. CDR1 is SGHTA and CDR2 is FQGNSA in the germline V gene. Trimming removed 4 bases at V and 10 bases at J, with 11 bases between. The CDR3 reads CASSWPFEEQFF. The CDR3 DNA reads TGTGCCAGCAGCTGGCCGTTTGAGGAGCAGTTCTTC.

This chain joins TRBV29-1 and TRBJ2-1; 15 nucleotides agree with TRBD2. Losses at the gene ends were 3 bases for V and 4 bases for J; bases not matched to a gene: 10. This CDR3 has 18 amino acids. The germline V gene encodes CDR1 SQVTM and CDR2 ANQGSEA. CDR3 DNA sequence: TGCAGCGTTGATGGACTAGCGGGGGGGCCGTTGCGATACAATGAGCAGTTCTTC. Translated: CSVDGLAGGPLRYNEQFF.

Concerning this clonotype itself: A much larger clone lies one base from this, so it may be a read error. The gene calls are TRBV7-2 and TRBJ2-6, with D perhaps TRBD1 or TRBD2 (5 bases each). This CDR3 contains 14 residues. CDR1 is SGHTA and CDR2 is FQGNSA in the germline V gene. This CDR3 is CASSLGSGANVLAF. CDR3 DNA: TGTGCCAGCAGCCTAGGGTCCGGGGCCAACGTCCTGGCTTTC.

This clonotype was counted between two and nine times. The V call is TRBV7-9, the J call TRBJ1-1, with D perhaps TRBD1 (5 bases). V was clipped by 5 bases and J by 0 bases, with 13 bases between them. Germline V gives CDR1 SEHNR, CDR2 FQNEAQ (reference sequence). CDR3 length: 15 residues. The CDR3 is CASSVGTVMNTEAFF. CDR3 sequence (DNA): TGTGCCAGCAGCGTTGGGACGGTAATGAACACTGAAGCTTTCTTT.

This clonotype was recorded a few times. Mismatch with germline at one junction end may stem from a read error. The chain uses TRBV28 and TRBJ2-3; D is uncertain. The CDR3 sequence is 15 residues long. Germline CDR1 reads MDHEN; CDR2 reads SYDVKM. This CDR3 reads CAGSLLVESTDTQYF. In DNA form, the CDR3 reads TGTGCCGGCAGCTTACTTGTAGAGAGCACAGATACGCAGTATTTT. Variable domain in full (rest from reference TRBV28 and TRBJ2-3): DVKVTQSSRYLVKRTGEKVFLECVQDMDHENMFWYRQDPGLGLRLIYFSYDVKMKEKGDIPEGYSVSREKKERFSLILESASTNQTSMYLCAGSLLVESTDTQYFGPGTRLTVL.

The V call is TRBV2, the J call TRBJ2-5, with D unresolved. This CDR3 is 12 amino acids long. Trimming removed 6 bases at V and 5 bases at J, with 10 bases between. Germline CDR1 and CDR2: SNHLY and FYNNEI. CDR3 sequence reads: CASRGSVETQYF. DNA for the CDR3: TGTGCCAGCAGAGGGTCGGTTGAGACCCAGTACTTC.

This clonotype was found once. This chain's CDR3 is CASGQGMSTEAFF. CDR3 in DNA: TGTGCCAGCGGGCAGGGAATGAGCACTGAAGCTTTCTTT. The chain joins TRBV27 to TRBJ1-1; maybe TRBD1 (5 bases). Trimming took off 8 bases at V and 4 bases at J, with 14 bases between the two ends. CDR3 length equals 13 residues. Germline V lookup: CDR1 MNHEY, CDR2 SMNVEV (reference sequence).

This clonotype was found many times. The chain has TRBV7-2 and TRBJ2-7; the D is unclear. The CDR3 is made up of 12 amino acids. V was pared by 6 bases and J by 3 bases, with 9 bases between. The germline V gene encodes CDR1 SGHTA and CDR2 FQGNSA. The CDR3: CASSIGNYEQYF. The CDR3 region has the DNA TGTGCCAGCAGTATTGGGAACTACGAGCAGTACTTC.

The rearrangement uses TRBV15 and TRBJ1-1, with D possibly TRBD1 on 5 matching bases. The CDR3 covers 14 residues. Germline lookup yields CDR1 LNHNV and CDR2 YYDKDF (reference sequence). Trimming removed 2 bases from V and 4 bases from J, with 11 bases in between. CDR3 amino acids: CATSRKPGPTEAFF. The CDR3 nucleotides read TGTGCCACCAGCAGAAAACCGGGACCCACTGAAGCTTTCTTT.

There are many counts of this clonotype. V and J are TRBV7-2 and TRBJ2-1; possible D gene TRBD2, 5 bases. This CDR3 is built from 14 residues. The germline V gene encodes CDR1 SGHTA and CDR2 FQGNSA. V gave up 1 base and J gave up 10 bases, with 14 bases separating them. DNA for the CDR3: TGTGCCAGCAGCTTAGAATTGTCGTCGGGGGAGCAGTTCTTC. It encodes CASSLELSSGEQFF.